Below are 29 T cell receptor beta chains sequenced from a single sample in a study of cytomegalovirus exposure and HLA in healthy donors. The PCR was carried out with 60 Vbeta primers and 13 Jbeta primers. The assay was immunoSEQ multiplex PCR, and TCRdb's table has in-frame clones only and misses some. Here the sample spans under 130,000 clones, roughly 15% being singletons. Sequencing was performed on PBMCs. The receptors stem from a female donor in good health and CMV-seronegative.

Only a few counts were recorded for this clone. V and J are TRBV6-6 and TRBJ2-5, with D unclear. The CDR3 totals 13 residues. Germline V CDR1 and CDR2: MNHNY, SVGAGI (reference sequence). Trimming took off 6 bases at V and 4 bases at J, with 12 bases between the two ends. In nucleotides, the CDR3 is TGTGCCAGCAGCGCTCTAGTCGTAGAGACCCAGTACTTC. This gives the protein CASSALVVETQYF.

J is TRBJ2-2 and V is TRBV28; D is perhaps TRBD1 (5 bases). Deletions cut 6 bases from V and 3 bases from J, with 14 bases between. The CDR3 consists of 15 residues. Per germline, CDR1 MDHEN and CDR2 SYDVKM. CDR3 sequence (DNA): TGTGCCAGCAGCCTGCCGGCAGGGTACACCGGGGAGCTGTTTTTT. As protein: CASSLPAGYTGELFF.

A single count supports this clone. At one end, the junction sequence differs from germline, possibly due to a read error. J is TRBJ2-7 and V is TRBV6-6; D ambiguous. This CDR3 contains 12 residues. Germline CDR1 and CDR2: MNHNY and SVGAGI (reference sequence). The CDR3 protein is CAGSYLADEQYF. The CDR3 nucleotides read TGTGCCGGCAGTTACTTGGCGGACGAGCAGTACTTC.

This clone has a handful of counts. This rearrangement joins TRBV30 to TRBJ2-7; D might be TRBD2 (5 bases). The CDR3 covers 12 residues. Germline V gene sequence: CDR1 GTSNPN, CDR2 SVGIG (reference sequence). The V end lost 0 bases, the J end lost 4 bases, and 7 bases lay between the germline ends. CDR3 in amino acids: CAWSVQRYEQYF. The CDR3 bases are TGTGCCTGGAGTGTACAGCGGTACGAGCAGTACTTC.

This chain joins TRBV7-8 and TRBJ1-4; 10 nucleotides match TRBD1. Germline CDR1 reads SGHVS; CDR2 reads FQNEAQ. After removal of 4 bases from V and 2 bases from J, the junction contained 4 bases not matched to a gene. There are 16 residues in the CDR3. This chain's CDR3 is CASSYDRGLTNEKLFF. In DNA, the CDR3 is TGTGCCAGCAGCTACGACAGGGGGCTGACTAATGAAAAACTGTTTTTT.

This chain joins TRBV7-2 and TRBJ1-4, with D possibly TRBD1 on 5 matching bases. The CDR3 contains 14 residues. V lost 0 bases, J lost 8 bases, and 10 bases lay in between. Germline V CDR1 and CDR2: SGHTA, FQGNSA. CDR3 amino acids: CASSLAGVREKLFF. In DNA, the CDR3 is TGTGCCAGCAGCTTAGCAGGGGTGAGGGAAAAACTGTTTTTT.

The rearrangement uses TRBV7-8 and TRBJ2-7; perhaps TRBD2 as D (5 bases). Trimming removed 1 base at V and 0 bases at J, with 10 bases between. Germline V lookup: CDR1 SGHVS, CDR2 FQNEAQ. This CDR3 is built from 15 residues. The CDR3 coding sequence is TGTGCCAGCAGCTTAGTAAACGCGGGCTCCTACGAGCAGTACTTC. Amino acids: CASSLVNAGSYEQYF.

The genes are TRBV10-3 and TRBJ2-1, with D perhaps matching TRBD1 (6 bases). From germline, CDR1 is ENHRY and CDR2 SYGVKD. Trimming removed 5 bases at V and 5 bases at J, with 28 bases between. The CDR3 totals 19 residues. The CDR3 DNA reads TGTGCCATCAGTCCCGAACAACAGGGTTGGCCCCTCTTGGACAATGAGCAGTTCTTC. This codes for CAISPEQQGWPLLDNEQFF.

Only a few counts were recorded for this clone. The V gene is TRBV27, the J gene TRBJ1-5, with D uncertain. Trimming took 4 bases from V and 4 from J, leaving 8 bases between them. The V gene's germline CDR1 is MNHEY and CDR2 SMNVEV (reference sequence). The CDR3 contains 13 residues. The CDR3 here is CASSWSVNQPQHF. In nucleotides, the CDR3 is TGTGCCAGCAGTTGGTCAGTAAATCAGCCCCAGCATTTT.

This clone was detected only a few times. This CDR3 reads CASTWIAGDYEQYF. The DNA for the CDR3 is TGTGCCAGCACTTGGATAGCGGGAGATTACGAGCAGTACTTC. The V call is TRBV6-1, the J call TRBJ2-7, with 9 bases fitting TRBD2. From germline, CDR1 is MNHNS and CDR2 SASEGT. The CDR3 extends over 14 amino acids. J gave up 4 bases and V 7 bases, and 8 bases lay outside the gene matches.

This sequence joins TRBV28 and TRBJ2-3, with 8 bases matching TRBD2. V trimming: 7 bases; J trimming: 5 bases; junction bases outside the gene matches: 11. This CDR3 is built from 15 residues. CDR1 and CDR2 (germline): MDHEN, SYDVKM. The CDR3 sequence: CASTVAVGGGDTQYF. The CDR3 coding sequence is TGTGCCAGCACGGTAGCGGTCGGGGGGGGAGATACGCAGTATTTT.

This clone occurred a few times. The J gene is TRBJ2-7, the V gene TRBV6-4; unclear D gene. Trimming shortened V by 0 bases and J by 3 bases, and 9 bases separated the two germline ends. Germline V CDR1 and CDR2: MRHNA, SNTAGT. This CDR3 comprises 14 residues. The CDR3 DNA reads as TGTGCCAGCAGTGACTCGTACAGCAACTACGAGCAGTACTTC. It translates to CASSDSYSNYEQYF.

The genes are TRBV5-1 and TRBJ1-1, with TRBD1 identical over 9 bases. Germline V gene lookup returns CDR1 SGHRS and CDR2 YFSETQ. Losses at the gene ends were 4 bases for V and 7 bases for J; bases not matched to a gene: 8. The CDR3 has 14 residues. The CDR3 bases are TGCGCCAGCAGCCTGACAGGGGGAATAAATGAAGCTTTCTTT. Translation gives CASSLTGGINEAFF.

The chain combines TRBV19 with TRBJ1-1; D is unclear. V lost 6 bases to trimming and J lost 0 bases, with 11 bases between them. The V gene's germline CDR1 is LNHDA and CDR2 SQIVND (reference sequence). The CDR3 spans 14 residues. The CDR3 sequence is CASRSLEMNTEAFF. The CDR3 bases are TGTGCCAGTAGGTCTCTGGAGATGAACACTGAAGCTTTCTTT.

In DNA form, the CDR3 reads TGTGCCAGCAGCTCGGGCGGGCACTATAATTCACCCCTCCACTTT. Amino acids: CASSSGGHYNSPLHF. The chain couples TRBV7-2 to TRBJ1-6; D call uncertain. CDR1 and CDR2 (germline): SGHTA, FQGNSA. V lost 4 bases and J lost 3, with 10 bases in between. CDR3 length: 15 residues. Full variable domain (missing parts from reference TRBV7-2 and TRBJ1-6): GAGVSQSPSNKVTEKGKDVELRCDPISGHTALYWYRQSLGQGLEFLIYFQGNSAPDKSGLPSDRFSAERTGGSVSTLTIQRTQQEDSAVYLCASSSGGHYNSPLHFGNGTRLTVT.

This clone was counted between two and nine times. The junction shows a germline mismatch at one end, possibly a read error. The chain is built from TRBV19 and TRBJ2-7; TRBD2 matches at 12 bases. The CDR3 length is 13 residues. Per the germline V gene, CDR1 is LNHDA and CDR2 is SQIVND (reference sequence). CDR3 protein: CASSETSGRSLGF. In nucleotides, the CDR3 is TGTGCCAGTAGTGAGACTAGCGGGAGATCGTTGGGGTTC.

The chain recombines TRBV7-9 with TRBJ1-2, with unresolved D. This CDR3 has 16 amino acids. Trimming removed 5 bases from V and 4 bases from J, with 20 bases in between. Germline V gene sequence: CDR1 SEHNR, CDR2 FQNEAQ (reference sequence). CDR3 bases: TGTGCCAGCAGCCCCAGTTCGGTTCCGGGGAGCTATGGCTACACCTTC. Translated: CASSPSSVPGSYGYTF.

The chain couples TRBV7-8 to TRBJ2-7, with 9 bases aligning to TRBD1. V gave up 5 bases and J gave up 4 bases; unmatched junction bases: 9. Germline CDR1 is SGHVS and CDR2 is FQNEAQ. The CDR3 runs 15 residues. The CDR3 region is CASSPDRGTSYEQYF. The CDR3 DNA reads as TGTGCCAGCAGCCCTGACAGGGGGACTTCGTACGAGCAGTACTTC.

This clone was seen a few times. The chain carries TRBV25-1 and TRBJ2-2; perhaps TRBD1 as D (5 bases). The germline V gene encodes CDR1 MGHDK and CDR2 SYGVNS. Trimming removed 1 base at V and 2 bases at J, with 11 bases between. The CDR3 length is 16 residues. Written as DNA, the CDR3 is TGTGCCAGCAGTGAATTAGGTGGACAAAACACCGGGGAGCTGTTTTTT. Translation: CASSELGGQNTGELFF.

This chain links TRBV27 with TRBJ2-3, with TRBD2 matching 7 bases. This CDR3 is 16 amino acids long. The V gene end was trimmed by 8 bases and the J gene end by 3 bases; junction bases not matched to a gene: 14. Germline loops: CDR1 MNHEY, CDR2 SMNVEV (reference sequence). For the CDR3, the DNA is TGTGCCAGCTCTCTAAGAGGCGGGAGAGGGACAGATACGCAGTATTTT. Translation: CASSLRGGRGTDTQYF.

This clone showed up just a few times. This chain uses TRBV30 with TRBJ1-2; tentatively, D is TRBD1 (5 bases). V gave up 2 bases and J gave up 0 bases, with 10 bases separating them. Germline lookup yields CDR1 GTSNPN and CDR2 SVGIG (reference sequence). The CDR3 is made up of 14 amino acids. The CDR3 DNA follows: TGTGCCTGGAGTCCTGGGGGGACTAACTATGGCTACACCTTC. It is translated as CAWSPGGTNYGYTF.

CDR3 protein: CASSLWGQGAAFF. CDR3 DNA: TGTGCCAGCAGCTTATGGGGACAGGGGGCTGCTTTCTTT. V gene TRBV7-2 combines with J gene TRBJ1-1; the match to TRBD1 covers 12 bases. After removal of 2 bases from V and 11 bases from J, the junction contained 3 bases not matched to a gene. CDR1 SGHTA and CDR2 FQGNSA come from the germline V gene. The CDR3 has 13 amino acids.

The chain couples TRBV28 to TRBJ1-5; 7 nucleotides match TRBD1. Germline trimming cut 5 bases from V and 3 bases from J; bases unmatched to any gene: 7. The CDR3 loop spans 15 amino acids. Germline lookup yields CDR1 MDHEN and CDR2 SYDVKM. The DNA of the CDR3 is TGTGCCAGCAGTCAAAGACAGGGTCCCAATCAGCCCCAGCATTTT. Amino acids: CASSQRQGPNQPQHF.

The gene calls are TRBV30 and TRBJ1-2; a possible D gene is TRBD1 (6 bases). V shed 1 base and J shed 8 bases, with 14 bases lying between them. This CDR3 spans 13 amino acids. Germline V lookup: CDR1 GTSNPN, CDR2 SVGIG (reference sequence). The CDR3 sequence: CAWSEGDGIGYTF. The DNA for the CDR3 is TGTGCCTGGAGTGAGGGGGACGGTATCGGCTACACCTTC.

The CDR3 region has the DNA TGTGCCAGCAGAGGGACTAGCGGGGTCTACAATGAGCAGTTCTTC. Translating gives CASRGTSGVYNEQFF. The chain links TRBV6-1 to TRBJ2-1; 13 bases align to TRBD2. Unmatched junction bases numbered 2, after V lost 6 bases and J lost 3 bases. CDR3 length: 15 residues. Germline values: CDR1 MNHNS, CDR2 SASEGT.

The chain recombines TRBV7-9 with TRBJ1-2; TRBD1 agrees at 9 bases. This CDR3 spans 14 amino acids. Germline V lookup: CDR1 SEHNR, CDR2 FQNEAQ (reference sequence). Trimming took 6 bases from V and 5 from J; bases not matched to a gene: 7. The CDR3 sequence is CASSRDRDPYGYTF. Here the CDR3 DNA reads TGTGCCAGCAGTCGGGACAGGGATCCATATGGCTACACCTTC.

This rearrangement joins TRBV21-1 to TRBJ2-1; TRBD1 is the table's D call and was not checked against the DNA. TRBV21-1 is recorded as a pseudogene. This CDR3 region has 16 residues. This CDR3 reads CASSLTGGLMGDEQFF. DNA of the CDR3: TGTGCCAGCAGTCTCACAGGGGGCCTTATGGGCGATGAGCAGTTCTTC.

This clone was recorded a few times. J is TRBJ2-6 and V is TRBV4-1; the D is unclear. Germline-derived CDR1 and CDR2 are MGHRA and YSYEKL. V was shortened by 6 bases and J by 3 bases, with 9 bases between the two germline ends. This CDR3 has 14 amino acids. The CDR3: CASRNSRGANVLTF. The CDR3 DNA follows: TGCGCCAGCAGAAACTCCCGTGGGGCCAACGTCCTGACTTTC.

The chain is built from TRBV6-6 and TRBJ1-1; D gene unclear. CDR3 length: 15 amino acids. Germline CDR1 MNHNY, CDR2 SVGAGI (reference sequence). With 4 bases removed from V and 7 bases from J, the gap between germline ends came to 19 bases. The CDR3 reads CASSSLIGSQREAFF. The CDR3 DNA reads as TGTGCCAGCAGTTCTCTCATTGGGAGCCAACGTGAAGCTTTCTTT.